These 24 T cell receptor delta chains were all obtained from the same sample, sequenced in a study of γδ T cells in repeated Plasmodium falciparum infection. Flow sorting of PBMC yielded separate Vgamma9/Vdelta2+ and Vdelta2-negative gammadelta T cell populations for bulk repertoire analysis. TCRdb reanalysed the multiplex PCR reads with CATT. This sample has about 89,000 delta-chain clones, with more than 1.4% found just once. The sequencing input was gamma-delta T cells from blood. These TCRs come from a pool of human donors (malaria-infected and uninfected, not separated).

In the case of this clone: This likely stems from a read error, as it lies one base from a far larger clone. The chain carries TRDV2 and TRDJ3; D is uncertain. The J gene, not given by TCRdb, was assigned here from a germline match of the nucleotide sequence. Germline V gene sequence: CDR1 GEAIGNYY, CDR2 EKD. CDR3 length: 18 residues. CDR3 nucleotide sequence: TGCGCCTGTGACACCGTGACTCCCCCAGCCTGGGACACCCGACAGATGTTTTTC. Translated, it gives CACDTVTPPAWDTRQMFF.

This clone was recorded many times. The chain uses TRDV1 and TRDJ1; a weak D match, TRDD3 (5 bases). Trimming removed 0 bases from V and 0 bases from J, with 20 bases in between. This CDR3 has 19 residues. Looked up from germline, CDR1 is TSWWSYY and CDR2 is QGS. The CDR3 nucleotides are TGTGCTCTTGGGGAACTAGACACCGGGGGGTTGATTGACACCGATAAACTCATCTTT. As protein: CALGELDTGGLIDTDKLIF.

In regard to this clone: TCRdb shows a much larger clone's protein in place of this DNA's translation, and the two differ at residue 5, likely through a read error; the protein shown is translated from the DNA. The chain carries TRDV2 and TRDJ1, with 10 bases aligning to TRDD3. CDR1 and CDR2 (germline): GEAIGNYY, EKD. J gave up 0 bases and V 2 bases, and 11 bases lay outside the gene matches. The CDR3 spans 18 residues. The CDR3 here is CACDISTGGSLYTDKLIF. CDR3 DNA: TGTGCCTGTGACATCTCCACTGGGGGATCACTGTACACCGATAAACTCATCTTT.

This clone was counted at least ten times. The protein given by TCRdb reflects a much larger clone and differs at residue 10 from this DNA's translation, likely from a read error; the protein shown is the DNA's translation. The CDR3 nucleotides read TGTGCCTGTGACACCTGGGGGAGCTCCCGGGACACCCGACAGATGTTTTTC. Its protein product is CACDTWGSSRDTRQMFF. This chain links TRDV2 with TRDJ3, with TRDD3 matching 7 bases. The CDR3 sequence is 17 residues long. Germline loops: CDR1 GEAIGNYY, CDR2 EKD.

There are a few counts of this clone. TCRdb's protein for this DNA is that of a much larger clone and differs from the translation at residue 20, likely a read error; the protein shown is the DNA translation. V is TRDV1 and J is TRDJ1; 10 nucleotides align to TRDD3. The J gene was not available in TCRdb and was assigned here by matching the DNA to germline segments. The CDR3 is made up of 25 amino acids. CDR1 is TSWWSYY and CDR2 is QGS in the germline V gene. Trimming took 4 bases from V and 4 from J; bases not matched to a gene: 36. The CDR3 DNA sequence: TGTGCTCTTGGGGTCCAGCCGTTTCCAGTCCGAGTACTGGGGGATCAGGACCAACGGATCGATAAACTCATCTTT. Amino acid sequence: CALGVQPFPVRVLGDQDQRIDKLIF.

This clone occurred many times. The V gene is TRDV1, the J gene TRDJ1; the match to TRDD3 covers 11 bases. V lost 6 bases, J lost 2 bases, and 20 bases stayed unmatched. Germline values: CDR1 TSWWSYY, CDR2 QGS. The CDR3 sequence is 20 residues long. As DNA, the CDR3 is TGTGCTCTTGGAAATGGGTTTTGGCTGGGGGATACCCCTTGGACCGATAAACTCATCTTT. This gives the protein CALGNGFWLGDTPWTDKLIF.

About this clone itself: The protein held in TCRdb is that of a much larger clone and does not match this DNA's translation at residue 5, likely because of a read error; the protein shown is translated from the DNA. The J gene is TRDJ2, the V gene TRDV2; 13 bases match TRDD3. As TCRdb names no J gene, one was assigned here on the basis of a DNA match to germline. Germline loops: CDR1 GEAIGNYY, CDR2 EKD. The J segment lost 5 bases and the V segment lost 1 base, leaving 15 bases of the junction unmatched. This CDR3 region has 20 residues. CDR3 loop: CACDTVYPSTGGYGTAQLFF. The CDR3 DNA reads TGTGCCTGTGACACTGTATATCCCAGTACTGGGGGATACGGCACAGCACAACTCTTCTTT.

Ten or more counts support this clone. TCRdb's listed protein matches a much larger clone and diverges from this DNA's translation at residue 12, likely through a read error; the protein shown comes from the DNA. V and J are TRDV2 and TRDJ3, with 8 bases aligning to TRDD3. Germline CDR1 and CDR2: GEAIGNYY and EKD. The CDR3 consists of 19 residues. This CDR3 is CACDTGGFGSSRDTRQMFF. The CDR3 DNA follows: TGTGCCTGTGACACTGGGGGATTCGGGAGCTCCCGGGACACCCGACAGATGTTTTTC.

This clone was observed many times. A far more abundant clone sits one base away, making this likely a read error. The same CDR3 also results from other DNA sequences found in this sample. The chain has TRDV2 and TRDJ1, with D unclear. This CDR3 region has 17 residues. Germline V gives CDR1 GEAIGNYY, CDR2 EKD. The V and J ends lost 1 base and 0 bases respectively, with 17 bases between them. For the CDR3, the DNA is TGTGCCTGTGACACAGTTGCCCGCCTGGTGTACACCGATAAACTCATCTTT. Its translation: CACDTVARLVYTDKLIF.

This clone was seen at least ten times. The protein recorded in TCRdb matches a much larger clone and deviates from this DNA's translation at residue 9, suggesting a read error; the protein here is obtained by translating the DNA. The chain joins TRDV2 to TRDJ1; 8 positions agree with TRDD3. The V segment lost 3 bases and the J segment 0 bases; nucleotides outside the gene matches: 11. The CDR3 contains 17 residues. The germline V gene encodes CDR1 GEAIGNYY and CDR2 EKD. CDR3 amino acids: CACDSLLGGTDTDKLIF. As DNA, the CDR3 is TGTGCCTGTGACTCCTTACTGGGGGGTACCGACACCGATAAACTCATCTTT.

This clone occurred a few times. The mismatch at residue 5 between this DNA's translation and the TCRdb protein of a much larger clone likely reflects a read error; the protein shown is translated from the DNA. This chain connects TRDV2 to TRDJ1; TRDD3 aligns across 9 bases. TCRdb records no J gene; here it was assigned by comparing the DNA to germline. Trimming at V came to 3 bases and at J to 3 bases, leaving 13 bases not matched to a gene. Germline-derived CDR1 and CDR2 are GEAIGNYY and EKD. This CDR3 contains 17 residues. The CDR3 here is CACDLSRTGGYPDKLIF. The CDR3 DNA reads TGTGCCTGTGACCTATCACGCACGGGGGGATACCCCGATAAACTCATCTTT.

This clone was counted a few times. A single base is all that separates this from a far larger clone, so a read error is likely. Other DNA sequences in this sample translate to the same CDR3. This sequence joins TRDV1 and TRDJ1; weak D call: TRDD3 (5 bases). The J gene was missing in TCRdb and was found by matching the end of the DNA to germline. This CDR3 region has 17 residues. Germline CDR1 is TSWWSYY and CDR2 is QGS. CDR3 DNA sequence: TGCGCTCTTGGGGAACTGTTGTATATCCCGTACACCGATAAACTCATCTTT. Its protein product is CALGELLYIPYTDKLIF.

In regard to this clone: TCRdb lists the protein of a much larger clone for this DNA, which differs at residue 11, so this is likely a read error; the protein given here is translated from the DNA itself. This chain uses TRDV2 with TRDJ3, with 10 bases lining up with TRDD3. The J gene was not available in TCRdb and was assigned here by matching the DNA to germline segments. Trimming removed 1 base from V and 0 bases from J; junction bases left unmatched: 23. Germline CDR1 is GEAIGNYY and CDR2 is EKD. CDR3 length: 25 residues. The CDR3 region is CACDTPHPYLVGDTDSSWDTRQMFF. The CDR3 nucleotides read TGTGCCTGTGACACGCCACATCCGTACCTGGTGGGGGATACAGATAGCTCCTGGGACACCCGACAGATGTTTTTC.

Comments on this clone: One base separates it from a far larger clone, so it is likely a read error. Other DNA sequences in this sample translate to the same CDR3. The CDR3 region is CACDTVGPSQVLATGGPLSTDKLIF. The CDR3 DNA sequence: TGTGCCTGTGACACCGTGGGCCCTTCCCAGGTCCTGGCTACTGGGGGACCCCTTTCGACTGATAAACTCATCTTT. The chain is built from TRDV2 and TRDJ1; 9 bases line up with TRDD3. The J gene was missing in TCRdb and was found by matching the end of the DNA to germline. V shed 0 bases, J shed 5 bases, and the junction held 36 bases outside the gene matches. Germline assignment: CDR1 GEAIGNYY and CDR2 EKD. The CDR3 length is 25 residues.

This clone was detected only a few times. The mismatch at residue 15 between this DNA's translation and the TCRdb protein of a much larger clone likely reflects a read error; the protein shown is translated from the DNA. J is TRDJ3 and V is TRDV2; the match to TRDD3 covers 8 bases. In the absence of a J gene in TCRdb, the DNA was matched to germline to assign it here. CDR1 GEAIGNYY and CDR2 EKD come from the germline V gene. The CDR3 covers 20 residues. The CDR3 DNA reads as TGTGCCTGTGACACCGTGACTGGGGGGGAGAGCTCCTGGGACGCCCGACAGATGTTTTTC. Its protein is CACDTVTGGESSWDARQMFF.

This clone was counted between two and nine times. TCRdb lists the protein of a much larger clone for this DNA, which differs at residue 5, so this is likely a read error; the protein given here is translated from the DNA itself. The rearrangement joins TRDV2 to TRDJ3; 8 bases align to TRDD3. The J gene, not given by TCRdb, was assigned here from a germline match of the nucleotide sequence. This CDR3 comprises 21 residues. The V gene's germline CDR1 is GEAIGNYY and CDR2 EKD. V lost 3 bases to trimming and J lost 0 bases; unmatched junction nucleotides: 15. The DNA for the CDR3 is TGTGCCTGTGACCCTGTGGGGGATTACTCATCAGGCTCCTGGGACACCCGACAGATGTTTTTC. It specifies CACDPVGDYSSGSWDTRQMFF.

The table lists this clone with a few counts. For this DNA, TCRdb reports the protein of a much larger clone, which diverges at residue 3, most likely from a read error; the protein presented here is translated directly from the DNA. The chain links TRDV2 to TRDJ3, with 12 bases aligning to TRDD3. TCRdb leaves out the J gene; it was filled in here by matching the DNA to germline. CDR3 length: 20 amino acids. Per germline, CDR1 GEAIGNYY and CDR2 EKD. Here the CDR3 reads CARDSYWGILPSWDTRQMFF. The CDR3 DNA reads as TGTGCCCGTGACTCCTACTGGGGGATACTCCCGTCCTGGGACACCCGACAGATGTTTTTC.

In its sample, this clone was seen a few times. This likely reflects a read error, since a far larger clone is one base away. This same CDR3 is encoded by further DNA sequences in the sample. This sequence joins TRDV3 and TRDJ1, with 12 bases identical to TRDD3. TCRdb lists no J gene, so it was determined here by aligning the DNA to germline. The trim removed 3 bases at V and 2 bases at J, leaving 13 bases unmatched. The germline V gene encodes CDR1 TVYSNPD and CDR2 GDNSRS (reference sequence). This CDR3 has 17 residues. The DNA of the CDR3 is TGTGCCTTCTTACTGTCCTGGGGGATACGGTGGACCGATAAACTCATCTTT. Translated: CAFLLSWGIRWTDKLIF.

This clone was recorded a few times. It is likely a read error: a sequence one base away is far more abundant. Other DNA sequences in the sample encode the same CDR3. The chain joins TRDV1 to TRDJ1; maybe TRDD2 (5 bases). The CDR3 totals 16 residues. The V end lost 2 bases, the J end lost 0 bases, and 13 bases lay between the germline ends. The V gene's germline CDR1 is TSWWSYY and CDR2 QGS. The CDR3 DNA reads TGTGCTCTTGGGGAAATGCCCATCCTATACACCGATAAACTCATCTTT. It translates to CALGEMPILYTDKLIF.

This clone was detected only a few times. A far larger clone is one nucleotide away, so this likely arose from a read error. The sample contains more than one DNA sequence encoding this CDR3. The chain uses TRDV1 and TRDJ1; 9 bases agree with TRDD3. The CDR3 is 24 residues long. Germline values: CDR1 TSWWSYY, CDR2 QGS. The ends lost 3 bases at V and 0 bases at J; junction bases unmatched: 29. The CDR3 is CALGDHLVLALGEMVWAYTDKLIF. CDR3 nucleotides: TGTGCTCTTGGGGACCACTTAGTCCTTGCACTGGGGGAGATGGTGTGGGCATACACCGATAAACTCATCTTT.

This clone came up many times. The amino acid sequence in TCRdb belongs to a much larger clone and departs from this DNA's translation at residue 3, likely a sequencing read error; the sequence shown is translated from the DNA. The chain links TRDV2 to TRDJ2; 9 bases fit TRDD3. Germline assignment: CDR1 GEAIGNYY and CDR2 EKD. The CDR3 runs 15 residues. The CDR3 spells CARDVLGDLTAQLFF. The CDR3 bases are TGTGCCCGTGACGTACTGGGGGATTTGACAGCACAACTCTTCTTT.

This clone came up a few times. The protein held in TCRdb is that of a much larger clone and does not match this DNA's translation at residue 11, likely because of a read error; the protein shown is translated from the DNA. The chain joins TRDV1 to TRDJ1; D is unresolved. CDR3 length: 19 residues. V was cut by 3 bases and J by 0 bases, with 23 bases left in between. Looked up from germline, CDR1 is TSWWSYY and CDR2 is QGS. The CDR3 reads CALGDSHRSGSVYTDKLIF. The CDR3 coding sequence is TGTGCTCTTGGGGACTCCCATCGAAGTGGATCCGTATACACCGATAAACTCATCTTT.

This clone has just a few counts. A far larger clone is one base from this, pointing to a likely read error. Other DNA sequences in the same sample also yield this CDR3. The V and J genes are TRDV2 and TRDJ3; 7 nucleotides line up with TRDD3. TCRdb is silent on the J gene; assignment here came from matching the DNA to germline. The CDR3 length is 21 residues. V lost 1 base and J lost 1; bases outside the gene matches: 15. Looked up from germline, CDR1 is GEAIGNYY and CDR2 is EKD. The CDR3 loop is CACDTVLGSPPSSWDTRQMFF. The DNA for the CDR3 is TGTGCCTGTGACACGGTACTGGGGTCACCTCCTAGTTCCTGGGACACCCGACAGATGTTTTTC.

Worth noting for this clone: This DNA translates differently at residue 10 from the TCRdb protein, which is that of a much larger clone; a read error is likely, and the protein shown is the DNA's own translation. The chain recombines TRDV2 with TRDJ1; 12 bases agree with TRDD3. Since TCRdb gives no J gene, matching the DNA to germline was used here to assign it. This CDR3 comprises 17 residues. V was pared by 1 base and J by 0 bases, with 5 bases of the junction left unmatched. Germline V gene lookup returns CDR1 GEAIGNYY and CDR2 EKD. The CDR3 sequence: CACDTLGDTGDTDKLIF. DNA for the CDR3: TGTGCCTGTGACACTCTGGGGGATACGGGAGACACCGATAAACTCATCTTT.